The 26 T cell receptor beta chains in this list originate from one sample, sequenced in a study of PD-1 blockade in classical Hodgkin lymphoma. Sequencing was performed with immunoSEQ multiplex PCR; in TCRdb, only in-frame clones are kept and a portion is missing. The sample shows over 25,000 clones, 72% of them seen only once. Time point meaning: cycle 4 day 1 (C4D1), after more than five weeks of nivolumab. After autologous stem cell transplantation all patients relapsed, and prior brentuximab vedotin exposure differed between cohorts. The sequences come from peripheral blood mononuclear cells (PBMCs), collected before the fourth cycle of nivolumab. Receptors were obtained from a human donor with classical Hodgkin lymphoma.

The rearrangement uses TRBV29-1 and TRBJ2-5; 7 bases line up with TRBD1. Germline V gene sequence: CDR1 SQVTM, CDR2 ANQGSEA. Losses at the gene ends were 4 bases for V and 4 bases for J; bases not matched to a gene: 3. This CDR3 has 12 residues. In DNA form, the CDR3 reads TGCAGCGTTGCGGCAGGGGGAGAGACCCAGTACTTC. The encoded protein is CSVAAGGETQYF.

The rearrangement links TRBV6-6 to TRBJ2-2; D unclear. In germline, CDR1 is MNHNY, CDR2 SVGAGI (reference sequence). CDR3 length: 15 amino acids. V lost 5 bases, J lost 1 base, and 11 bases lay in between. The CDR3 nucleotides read TGTGCCAGCAGTCTGACACCTCAGAACACCGGGGAGCTGTTTTTT. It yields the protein CASSLTPQNTGELFF.

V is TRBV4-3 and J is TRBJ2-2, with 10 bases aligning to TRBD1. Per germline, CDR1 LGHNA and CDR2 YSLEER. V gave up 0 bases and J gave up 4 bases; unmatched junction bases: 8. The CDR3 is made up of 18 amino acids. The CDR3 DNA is TGCGCCAGCAGCCAAGATACGGGGACAGGGGTGGGCACCGGGGAGCTGTTTTTT. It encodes CASSQDTGTGVGTGELFF.

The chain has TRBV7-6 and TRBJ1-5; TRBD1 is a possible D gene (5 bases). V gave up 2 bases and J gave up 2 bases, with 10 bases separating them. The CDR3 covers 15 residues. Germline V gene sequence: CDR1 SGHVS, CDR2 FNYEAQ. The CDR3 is CASSLKLGGNQPQHF. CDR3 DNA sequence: TGTGCCAGCAGCTTAAAGTTAGGGGGCAATCAGCCCCAGCATTTT.

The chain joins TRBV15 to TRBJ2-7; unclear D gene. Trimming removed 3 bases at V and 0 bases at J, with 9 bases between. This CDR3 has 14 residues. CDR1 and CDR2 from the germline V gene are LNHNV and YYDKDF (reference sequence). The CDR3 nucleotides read TGTGCCACCAGCAGTACTTGGATCTCCTACGAGCAGTACTTC. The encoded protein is CATSSTWISYEQYF.

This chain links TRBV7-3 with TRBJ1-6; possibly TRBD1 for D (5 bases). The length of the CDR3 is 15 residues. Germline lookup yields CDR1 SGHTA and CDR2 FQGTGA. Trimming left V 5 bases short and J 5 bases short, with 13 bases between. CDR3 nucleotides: TGTGCCAGCAGCCCGACGGCAGGGCATAATTCACCCCTCCACTTT. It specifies CASSPTAGHNSPLHF.

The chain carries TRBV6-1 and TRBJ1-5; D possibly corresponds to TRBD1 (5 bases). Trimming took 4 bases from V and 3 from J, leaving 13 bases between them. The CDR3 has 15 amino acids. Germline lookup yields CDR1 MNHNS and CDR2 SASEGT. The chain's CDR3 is CASSGGGTVNQPQHF. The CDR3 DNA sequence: TGTGCCAGCAGTGGTGGAGGGACTGTCAATCAGCCCCAGCATTTT.

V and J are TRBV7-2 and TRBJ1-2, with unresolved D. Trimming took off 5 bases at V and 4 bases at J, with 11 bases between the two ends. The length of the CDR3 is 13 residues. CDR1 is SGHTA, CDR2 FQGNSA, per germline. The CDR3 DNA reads TGTGCCAGCAGCGGCGGGCAAGGCTATGGCTACACCTTC. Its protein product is CASSGGQGYGYTF.

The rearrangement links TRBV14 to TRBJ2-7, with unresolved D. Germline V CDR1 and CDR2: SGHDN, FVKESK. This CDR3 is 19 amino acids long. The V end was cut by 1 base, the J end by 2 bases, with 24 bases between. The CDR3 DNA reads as TGTGCCAGCAGCCAAGGGTCGAAACTAACTAATCGGGTGGCCTACGAGCAGTACTTC. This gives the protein CASSQGSKLTNRVAYEQYF.

CDR3 in DNA: TGTGCCAGCAGCTCCAACTACGAGCAGTACTTC. Translation gives CASSSNYEQYF. V and J are TRBV13 and TRBJ2-5, with D unresolved. The last part of the DNA fits TRBJ2-7 better; the J call may be wrong. Germline values: CDR1 PRHDT, CDR2 FYEKMQ (reference sequence). The CDR3 covers 11 residues.

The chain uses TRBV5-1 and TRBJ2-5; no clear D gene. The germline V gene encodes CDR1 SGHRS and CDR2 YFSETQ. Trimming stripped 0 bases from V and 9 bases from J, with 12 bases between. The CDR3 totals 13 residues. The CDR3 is CASSLEVVRPQYF. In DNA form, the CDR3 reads TGCGCCAGCAGCTTGGAAGTGGTTCGGCCCCAGTACTTC.

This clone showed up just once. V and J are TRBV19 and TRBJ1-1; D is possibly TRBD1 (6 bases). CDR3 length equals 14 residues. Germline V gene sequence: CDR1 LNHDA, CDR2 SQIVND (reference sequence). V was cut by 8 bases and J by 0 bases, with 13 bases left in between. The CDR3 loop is CASQQGLMNTEAFF. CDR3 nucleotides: TGTGCCAGTCAACAGGGTCTCATGAACACTGAAGCTTTCTTT.

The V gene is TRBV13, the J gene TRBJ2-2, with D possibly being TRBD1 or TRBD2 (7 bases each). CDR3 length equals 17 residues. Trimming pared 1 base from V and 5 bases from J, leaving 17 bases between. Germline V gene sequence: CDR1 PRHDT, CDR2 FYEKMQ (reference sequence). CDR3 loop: CASSLARQGGSTGELFF. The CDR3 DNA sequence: TGTGCCAGCAGCTTAGCTCGACAGGGAGGGTCTACCGGGGAGCTGTTTTTT.

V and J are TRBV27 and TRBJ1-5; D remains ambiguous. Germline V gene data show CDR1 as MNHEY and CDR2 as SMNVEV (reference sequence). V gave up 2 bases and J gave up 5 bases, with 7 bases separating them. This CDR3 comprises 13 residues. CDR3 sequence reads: CASSLGLDQPQHF. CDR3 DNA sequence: TGTGCCAGCAGTTTAGGATTGGATCAGCCCCAGCATTTT.

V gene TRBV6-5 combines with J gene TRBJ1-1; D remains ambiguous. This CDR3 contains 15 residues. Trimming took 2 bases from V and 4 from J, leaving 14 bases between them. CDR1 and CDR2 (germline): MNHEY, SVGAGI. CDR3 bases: TGTGCCAGCAGTTACAGAGTGGGCTCGGGCACTGAAGCTTTCTTT. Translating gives CASSYRVGSGTEAFF.

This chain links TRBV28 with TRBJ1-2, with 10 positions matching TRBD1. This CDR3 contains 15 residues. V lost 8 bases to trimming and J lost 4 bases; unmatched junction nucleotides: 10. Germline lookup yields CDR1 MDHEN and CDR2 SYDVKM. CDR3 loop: CASAAGTGVGYGYTF. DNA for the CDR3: TGTGCCAGCGCCGCCGGGACAGGGGTCGGCTATGGCTACACCTTC.

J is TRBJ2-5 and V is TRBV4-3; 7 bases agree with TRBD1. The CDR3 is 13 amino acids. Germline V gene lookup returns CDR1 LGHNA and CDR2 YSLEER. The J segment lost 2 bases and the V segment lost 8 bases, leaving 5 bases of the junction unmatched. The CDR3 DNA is TGCGCCAGCGGGATACAGGGGCAAGAGACCCAGTACTTC. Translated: CASGIQGQETQYF.

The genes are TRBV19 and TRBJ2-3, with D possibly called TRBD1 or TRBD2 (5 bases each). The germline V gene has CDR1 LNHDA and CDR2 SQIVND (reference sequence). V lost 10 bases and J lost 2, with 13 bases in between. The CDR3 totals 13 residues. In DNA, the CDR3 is TGTGCCACCCTTGGGACCCTCACAGATACGCAGTATTTT. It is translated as CATLGTLTDTQYF.

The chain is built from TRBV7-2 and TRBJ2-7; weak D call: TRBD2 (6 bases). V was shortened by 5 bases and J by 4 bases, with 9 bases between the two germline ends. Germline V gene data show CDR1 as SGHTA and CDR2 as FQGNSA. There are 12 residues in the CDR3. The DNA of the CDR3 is TGTGCCAGCAGCGAGGGACTGTACGAGCAGTACTTC. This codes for CASSEGLYEQYF.

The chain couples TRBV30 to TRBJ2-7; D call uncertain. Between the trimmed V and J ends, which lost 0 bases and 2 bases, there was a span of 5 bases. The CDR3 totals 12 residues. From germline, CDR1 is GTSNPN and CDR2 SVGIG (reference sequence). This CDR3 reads CAWSVLPYEQYF. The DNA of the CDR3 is TGTGCCTGGAGTGTCCTCCCCTACGAGCAGTACTTC.

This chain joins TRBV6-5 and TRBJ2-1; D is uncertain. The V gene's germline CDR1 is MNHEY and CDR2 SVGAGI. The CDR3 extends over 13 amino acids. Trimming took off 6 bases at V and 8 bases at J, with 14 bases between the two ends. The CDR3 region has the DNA TGTGCCAGCAGACGGGCTGAGCCGCATGAGCAGTTCTTC. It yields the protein CASRRAEPHEQFF.

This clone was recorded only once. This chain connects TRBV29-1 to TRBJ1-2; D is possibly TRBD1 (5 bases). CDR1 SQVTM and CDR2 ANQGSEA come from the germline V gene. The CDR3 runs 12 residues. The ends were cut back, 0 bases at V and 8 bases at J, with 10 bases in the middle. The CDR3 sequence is CSVEDQGDGYTF. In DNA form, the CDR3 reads TGCAGCGTTGAAGATCAAGGGGACGGCTACACCTTC.

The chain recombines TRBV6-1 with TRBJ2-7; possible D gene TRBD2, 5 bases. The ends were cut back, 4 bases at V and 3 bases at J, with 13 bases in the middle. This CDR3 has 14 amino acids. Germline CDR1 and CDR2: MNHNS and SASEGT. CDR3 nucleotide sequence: TGTGCCAGCAGTGGAGAGGTGGCGGGCTACGAGCAGTACTTC. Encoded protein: CASSGEVAGYEQYF.

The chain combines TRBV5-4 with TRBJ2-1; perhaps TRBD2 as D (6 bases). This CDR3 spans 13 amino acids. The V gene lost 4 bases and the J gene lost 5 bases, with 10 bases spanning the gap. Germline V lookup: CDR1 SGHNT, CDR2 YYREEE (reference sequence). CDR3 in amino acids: CASSRRANNEQFF. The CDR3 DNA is TGTGCCAGCAGCCGGAGGGCCAACAATGAGCAGTTCTTC.

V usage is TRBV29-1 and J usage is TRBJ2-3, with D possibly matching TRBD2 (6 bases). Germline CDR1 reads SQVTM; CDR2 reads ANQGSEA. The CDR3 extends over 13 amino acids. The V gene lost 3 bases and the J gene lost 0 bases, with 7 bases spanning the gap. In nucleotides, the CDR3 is TGCAGCGTTGACGGGGGAAGCACAGATACGCAGTATTTT. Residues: CSVDGGSTDTQYF.

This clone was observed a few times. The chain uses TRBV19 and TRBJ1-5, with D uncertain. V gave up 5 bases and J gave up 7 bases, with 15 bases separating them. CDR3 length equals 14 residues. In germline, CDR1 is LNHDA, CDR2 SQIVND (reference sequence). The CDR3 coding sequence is TGTGCCAGTAGTGTAGCCGGGATAGGGCAGCCCCAGCATTTT. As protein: CASSVAGIGQPQHF.